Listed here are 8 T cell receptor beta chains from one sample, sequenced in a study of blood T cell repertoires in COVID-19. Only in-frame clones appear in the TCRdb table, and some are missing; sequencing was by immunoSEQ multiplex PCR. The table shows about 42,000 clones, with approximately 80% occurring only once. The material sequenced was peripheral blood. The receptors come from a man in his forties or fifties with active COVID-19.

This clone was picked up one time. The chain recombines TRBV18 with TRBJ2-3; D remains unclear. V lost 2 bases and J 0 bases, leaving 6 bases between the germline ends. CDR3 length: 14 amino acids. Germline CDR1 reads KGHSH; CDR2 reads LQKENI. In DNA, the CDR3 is TGTGCCAGCTCACCAATGAGTAGCACAGATACGCAGTATTTT. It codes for CASSPMSSTDTQYF.

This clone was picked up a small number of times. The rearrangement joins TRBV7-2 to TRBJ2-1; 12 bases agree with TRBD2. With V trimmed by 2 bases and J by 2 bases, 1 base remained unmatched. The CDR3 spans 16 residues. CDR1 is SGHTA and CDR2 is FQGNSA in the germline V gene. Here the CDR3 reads CASSLRLAGAYNEQFF. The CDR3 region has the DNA TGTGCCAGCAGCTTAAGACTAGCGGGGGCCTACAATGAGCAGTTCTTC. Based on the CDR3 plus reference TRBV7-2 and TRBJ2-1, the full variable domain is GAGVSQSPSNKVTEKGKDVELRCDPISGHTALYWYRQSLGQGLEFLIYFQGNSAPDKSGLPSDRFSAERTGGSVSTLTIQRTQQEDSAVYLCASSLRLAGAYNEQFFGPGTRLTVL.

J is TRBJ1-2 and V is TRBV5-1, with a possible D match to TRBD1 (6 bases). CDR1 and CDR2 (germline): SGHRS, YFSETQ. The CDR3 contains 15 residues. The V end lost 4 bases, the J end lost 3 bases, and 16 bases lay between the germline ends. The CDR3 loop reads CASSPKTGTDYGYTF. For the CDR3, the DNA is TGCGCCAGCAGCCCAAAAACAGGGACCGACTATGGCTACACCTTC.

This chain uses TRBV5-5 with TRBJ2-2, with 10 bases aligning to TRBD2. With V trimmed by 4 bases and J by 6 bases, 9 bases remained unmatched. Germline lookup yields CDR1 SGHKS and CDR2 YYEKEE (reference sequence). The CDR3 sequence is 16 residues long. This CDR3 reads CASSREGLARPGELFF. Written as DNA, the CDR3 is TGTGCCAGCAGCCGGGAGGGACTAGCGCGGCCCGGGGAGCTGTTTTTT.

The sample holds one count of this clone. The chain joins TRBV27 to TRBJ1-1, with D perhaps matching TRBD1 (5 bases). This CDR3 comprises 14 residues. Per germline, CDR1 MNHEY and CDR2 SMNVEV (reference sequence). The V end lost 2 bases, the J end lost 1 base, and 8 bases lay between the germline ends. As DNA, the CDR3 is TGTGCCAGCAGTTTACCCGACAGGAACACTGAAGCTTTCTTT. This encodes CASSLPDRNTEAFF.

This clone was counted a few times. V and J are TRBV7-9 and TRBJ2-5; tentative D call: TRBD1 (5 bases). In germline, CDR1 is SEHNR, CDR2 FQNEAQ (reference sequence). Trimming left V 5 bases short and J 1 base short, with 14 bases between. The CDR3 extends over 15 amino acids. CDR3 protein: CASSTQGHPQETQYF. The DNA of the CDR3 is TGTGCCAGCAGCACGCAGGGTCACCCCCAAGAGACCCAGTACTTC.

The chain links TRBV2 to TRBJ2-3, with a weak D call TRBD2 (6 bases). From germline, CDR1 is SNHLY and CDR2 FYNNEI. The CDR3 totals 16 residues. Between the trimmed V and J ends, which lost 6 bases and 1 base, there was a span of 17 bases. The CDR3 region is CASSPGLPRRTDTQYF. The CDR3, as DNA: TGTGCCAGCAGCCCGGGACTCCCCAGACGCACAGATACGCAGTATTTT.

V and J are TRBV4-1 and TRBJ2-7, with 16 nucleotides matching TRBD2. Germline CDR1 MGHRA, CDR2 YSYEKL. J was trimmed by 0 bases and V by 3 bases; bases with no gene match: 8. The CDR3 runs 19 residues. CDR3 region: CASSQVPGLAGGPSYEQYF. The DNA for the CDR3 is TGCGCCAGCAGCCAGGTCCCGGGACTAGCGGGAGGGCCCTCCTACGAGCAGTACTTC.